This T cell receptor (beta chain) was identified during a study of T cells in Graves' hyperthyroidism and ophthalmopathy. Study as a whole: Peripheral blood collection took place at initial diagnosis, before any treatment.

The source material, RNA transcripts, was used to amplify TCR beta CDR3 regions. HTBI primers were used for first-round RT-PCR of the TCR CDR3. In TCRdb, the multiplex PCR reads were re-called with MiXCR into one record per CDR3 protein. Of hundreds of thousands of distinct CDR3 sequences in the sample, roughly 22% were seen once. At least 3 on the Clinical Activity Score was recorded for ophthalmopathy patients, who also had NOSPECS grade at least 4 and duration under 3 months. Exclusion of patients followed from uncontrolled infection, other autoimmune disease, pregnancy or lactation. For the diagnoses, clinical symptoms, serum thyroxine and TRAb, thyroid ultrasound and orbital computed tomography were used. The ends were cut back, 6 bases at V and 6 bases at J, with 14 bases in the middle. The CDR3 length is 13 residues. This clonotype was detected a few times.

Source material: blood. This TCR was sampled from a woman in her seventies with Graves' ophthalmopathy. The chain has TRBV12-3 or TRBV12-4 and TRBJ1-1, with D unclear. In DNA, the CDR3 is TGTGCCAGCAGCCCTCCCACAGCGGCTGAAGCTTTCTTT. This translates into CASSPPTAAEAFF.